This T cell receptor (beta chain) was observed in a study of sequential checkpoint blockade in melanoma (dated by TCRdb to about 2019). The study in broad terms: Patients were assigned by 1:1 randomization to either first-line nivolumab followed by ipilimumab (arm A) or ipilimumab followed by nivolumab (arm B). Maintenance nivolumab came after each of the two trial sequences. Results and caveats for the whole study, not just this receptor: Larger, independent patient cohorts are needed to validate the response-prediction model that combines TCR metrics and mutation burden.

The sample's treatment or condition label is to be understood as: randomized to nivolumab then ipilimumab (arm A) or the reverse (arm B). None of the trial patients had been given prior DNA-damaging chemotherapy. A FACS Aria II flow cytometer was used to sort live CD3+CD8+ cells that were negative for CD19 and CD56 from thawed PBMCs. CheckMate 064, a randomized, open-label phase II trial of sequential checkpoint blockade, was the source of the samples, all of which came from patients with melanoma. Leukapheresis was used to collect peripheral blood mononuclear cells, which were then purified with Ficoll-Paque and frozen in human serum with 10% DMSO. Immediately after sorting, the purity of sorted blood CD3+CD8+ cells was verified to be >98%, after which DNA was extracted. The immunoSEQ Assay was used to immunosequence TCRbeta CDR3 regions from genomic DNA. Genomic DNA was amplified by bias-controlled multiplex PCR before high-throughput sequencing. As for the original processing: To quantify the absolute abundance of each unique TCRbeta CDR3 region, the sequences were collapsed and filtered. Clonality, defined as 1 minus Pielou's evenness, was calculated using productive rearrangements only. A previously published method was used to identify clones whose frequencies were significantly greater in on-treatment samples than in baseline samples. TCRdb mirrors the immuneACCESS table, restricted to in-frame sequences. Some clones are absent from its copies; in checked studies, under half trace to an unresolved V gene, and the reason for the others is unknown. V, J and clone size reflect that table, while D and trimming were determined from the DNA. The sample profile shows over 20,000 clones; around 86% of them were found once. The ten top clones hold 25% to 35% of the sample.

Remarks on this clone: Its specific antigen is unknown. Qualities for individual bases were not recorded, and no much larger clone is one base off.

The CDR3, cysteine through phenylalanine, is 14 amino acids long. The retained sequence is limited to the CDR3, 42 bases, with the frame set at the first base. CDR1 and CDR2, per the germline V gene, are SNHLY and FYNNEI. At the junction V is shortened by 8 bases and J by 1 base; bases outside the gene matches: 7. Sequencing used CD8+ T cells sorted from blood (inferred from file names), obtained from a patient given nivolumab and ipilimumab in sequence. The chain is assembled from TRBV2 and TRBJ1-1; 7 central bases correspond to TRBD1. The sequence was collected from a human donor with melanoma. CDR3 reads: CASRGTVKNTEAFF. In nucleotides, the sequence is TGTGCCAGCCGAGGGACAGTTAAGAACACTGAAGCTTTCTTT.